This T cell receptor (beta chain) came from a study of T cells after yellow fever vaccination. This CDR3 contains 14 residues. The germline V and J ends were trimmed by 4 bases and 5 bases, with 15 bases remaining between them. Per the germline V gene, CDR1 is MNHEY and CDR2 is SVGAGI. This clonotype turned up a few times. TCRdb reprocessed the 5' RACE reads via MiXCR and lists one record per CDR3 protein. This table holds about 550,000 distinct CDR3 sequences, less than 20% found once. The chain joins TRBV6-5 to TRBJ2-7; perhaps TRBD2 as D (6 bases). Sample: PBMCs, taken 15 days after the yellow fever booster vaccination. The source of this sequence is a man younger than 40 who received the YFV17D yellow fever vaccine. CDR3 sequence reads: CASSWGGGKHEQYF. Here the CDR3 DNA reads TGTGCCAGCAGTTGGGGTGGAGGGAAGCACGAGCAGTACTTC.